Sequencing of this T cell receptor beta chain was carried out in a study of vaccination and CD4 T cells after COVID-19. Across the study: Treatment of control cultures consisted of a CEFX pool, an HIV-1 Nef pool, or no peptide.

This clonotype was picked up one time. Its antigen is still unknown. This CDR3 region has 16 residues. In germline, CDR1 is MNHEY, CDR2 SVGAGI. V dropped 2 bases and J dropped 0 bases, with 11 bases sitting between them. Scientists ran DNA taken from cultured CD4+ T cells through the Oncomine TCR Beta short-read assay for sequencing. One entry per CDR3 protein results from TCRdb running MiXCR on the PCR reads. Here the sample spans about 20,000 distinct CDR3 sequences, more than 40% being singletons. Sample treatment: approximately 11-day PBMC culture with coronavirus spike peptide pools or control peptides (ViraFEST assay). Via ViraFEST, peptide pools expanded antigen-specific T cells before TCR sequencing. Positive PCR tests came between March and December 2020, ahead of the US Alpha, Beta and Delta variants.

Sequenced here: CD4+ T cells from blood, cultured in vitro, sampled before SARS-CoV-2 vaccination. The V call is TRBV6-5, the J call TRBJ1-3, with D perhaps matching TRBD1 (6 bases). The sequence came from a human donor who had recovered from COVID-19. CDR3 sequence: CASSYTDRPSGNTIYF. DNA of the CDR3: TGTGCCAGCAGTTACACCGACAGGCCCTCTGGAAACACCATATATTTT.